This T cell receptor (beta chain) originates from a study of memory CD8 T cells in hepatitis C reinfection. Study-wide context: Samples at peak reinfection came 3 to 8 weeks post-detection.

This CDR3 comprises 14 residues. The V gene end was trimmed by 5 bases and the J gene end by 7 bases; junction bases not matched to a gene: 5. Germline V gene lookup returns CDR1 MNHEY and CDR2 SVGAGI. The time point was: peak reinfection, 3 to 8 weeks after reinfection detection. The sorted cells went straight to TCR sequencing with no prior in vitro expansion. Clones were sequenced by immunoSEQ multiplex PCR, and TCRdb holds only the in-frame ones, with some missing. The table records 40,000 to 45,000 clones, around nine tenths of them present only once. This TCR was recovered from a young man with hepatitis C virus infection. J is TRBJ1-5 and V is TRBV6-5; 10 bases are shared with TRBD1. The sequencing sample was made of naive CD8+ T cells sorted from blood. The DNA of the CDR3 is TGTGCCAGCAGTGAGGTGACAGGGGGCCAGCCCCAGCATTTT. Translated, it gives CASSEVTGGQPQHF.